This T cell receptor (beta chain) was obtained from a study of blood T cell repertoires in COVID-19. Study overall: COVID-19 samples from acute and convalescent phases originated in the United States, Italy and Spain. In each case, the material was cDNA or gDNA derived from T cells, B-cell-depleted T cells, or PBMCs.

Seattle patient enrollment occurred during active infection, with longitudinal follow-up thereafter. Under the authors' procedure: Amplification of reference gene primers provided the estimated nucleated cell counts. Assay used: immunoSEQ multiplex PCR; TCRdb lists only in-frame clones, some missing. The V and J calls and the clone size are those of that table, but D and trimming were determined from the DNA. This repertoire shows around 260,000 clones, more than 65% found once; its top ten account for 15% to 17%. The CDR3 is 14 amino acids. J was trimmed by 0 bases and V by 6 bases; bases with no gene match: 4. In germline, CDR1 is SNHLY, CDR2 FYNNEI.

The source of this sequence is a person between 65 and 79 years old with COVID-19, enrolled during active disease. The rearrangement joins TRBV2 to TRBJ1-2; 7 nucleotides line up with TRBD1. Sequencing input: peripheral blood. As DNA, the CDR3 is TGTGCCAGCAGCCGGGACAGAACTAACTATGGCTACACCTTC. It encodes CASSRDRTNYGYTF.